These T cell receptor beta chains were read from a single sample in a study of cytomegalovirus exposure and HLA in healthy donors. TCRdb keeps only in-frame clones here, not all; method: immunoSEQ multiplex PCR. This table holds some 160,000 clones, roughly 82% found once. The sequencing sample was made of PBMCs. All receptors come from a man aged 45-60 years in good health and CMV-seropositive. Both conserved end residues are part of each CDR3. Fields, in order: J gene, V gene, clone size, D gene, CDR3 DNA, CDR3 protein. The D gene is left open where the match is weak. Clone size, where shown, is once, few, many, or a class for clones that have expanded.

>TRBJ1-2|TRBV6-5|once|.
TGTGCCACCGAGTTCCATGGCTACACCTTC
CATEFHGYTF
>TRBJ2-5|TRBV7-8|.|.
TGTGCCAGCAGCCCCGAGGGGACCCAGTACTTC
CASSPEGTQYF
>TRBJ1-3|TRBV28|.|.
TGTGCCAGCAGTTTAAGCGGACAGTCTGGAAACACCATATATTTT
CASSLSGQSGNTIYF
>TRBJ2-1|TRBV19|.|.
TGTGCCAGTAGTCGTCAGGGGTATGAGCAGTTCTTC
CASSRQGYEQFF
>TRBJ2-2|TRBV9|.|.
TGTGCCAGCAGCGTATCCAAAACGGGTGGGGCAAACACCGGGGAGCTGTTTTTT
CASSVSKTGGANTGELFF
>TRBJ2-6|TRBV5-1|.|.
TGCGCCACATCCGGGACTCGAGAGGCCGGGGCCAACGTCCTGACTTTC
CATSGTREAGANVLTF
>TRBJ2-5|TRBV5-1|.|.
TGCGCCAGCAGAGAAGCCTTGTACCAAGAGACCCAGTACTTC
CASREALYQETQYF
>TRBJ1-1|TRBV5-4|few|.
TGTGCCAGCACCAATTGGGGAGGCACTGAAGCTTTCTTT
CASTNWGGTEAFF
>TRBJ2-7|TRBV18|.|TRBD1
TGTGCCAGCTCAACACAGGGGTCCACCGAGCAGTACTTC
CASSTQGSTEQYF
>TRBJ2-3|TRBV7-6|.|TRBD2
TGTGCCAGCAGCTATGGACTAGGAGTGGATACGCAGTATTTT
CASSYGLGVDTQYF